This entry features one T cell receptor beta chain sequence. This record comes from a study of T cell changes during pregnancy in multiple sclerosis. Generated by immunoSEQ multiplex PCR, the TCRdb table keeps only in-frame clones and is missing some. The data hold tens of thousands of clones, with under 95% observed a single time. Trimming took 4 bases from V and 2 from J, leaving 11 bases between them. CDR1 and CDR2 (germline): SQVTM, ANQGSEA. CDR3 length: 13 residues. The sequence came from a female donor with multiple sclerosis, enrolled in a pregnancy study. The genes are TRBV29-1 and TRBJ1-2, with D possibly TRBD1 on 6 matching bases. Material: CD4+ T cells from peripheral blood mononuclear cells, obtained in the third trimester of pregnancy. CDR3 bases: TGCAGCGTTGCCCGGACAGTGAACTATGGCTACACCTTC. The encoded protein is CSVARTVNYGYTF.